One T cell receptor (beta chain) is described in this entry. The target antigen is unknown. The record originates from a study of blood T cells in healthy people across ages. The CDR3 is 15 amino acids. CDR1 is MNHEY and CDR2 is SVGEGT in the germline V gene. The J segment lost 4 bases and the V segment lost 6 bases, leaving 11 bases of the junction unmatched. Study-wide points: Donor CMV status was unknown, possibly confounding expanded clonotype changes.

A second PCR, run for roughly 7 to 11 cycles, used a sample-barcoded 5' primer plus a J-beta primer mix. A single record per CDR3 protein comes from TCRdb applying MiXCR to the 5' RACE reads. The repertoire holds about 970,000 distinct CDR3 sequences, with 51% as singletons. The receptor comes from a woman aged 55 to 70 in good health. This chain connects TRBV6-2 or TRBV6-3 to TRBJ2-5; 7 bases map to TRBD1. Sequencing input: blood. The CDR3 DNA sequence: TGTGCCAGCAGCGAACCCTCAGGGGGATCAGAGACCCAGTACTTC. The encoded protein is CASSEPSGGSETQYF.